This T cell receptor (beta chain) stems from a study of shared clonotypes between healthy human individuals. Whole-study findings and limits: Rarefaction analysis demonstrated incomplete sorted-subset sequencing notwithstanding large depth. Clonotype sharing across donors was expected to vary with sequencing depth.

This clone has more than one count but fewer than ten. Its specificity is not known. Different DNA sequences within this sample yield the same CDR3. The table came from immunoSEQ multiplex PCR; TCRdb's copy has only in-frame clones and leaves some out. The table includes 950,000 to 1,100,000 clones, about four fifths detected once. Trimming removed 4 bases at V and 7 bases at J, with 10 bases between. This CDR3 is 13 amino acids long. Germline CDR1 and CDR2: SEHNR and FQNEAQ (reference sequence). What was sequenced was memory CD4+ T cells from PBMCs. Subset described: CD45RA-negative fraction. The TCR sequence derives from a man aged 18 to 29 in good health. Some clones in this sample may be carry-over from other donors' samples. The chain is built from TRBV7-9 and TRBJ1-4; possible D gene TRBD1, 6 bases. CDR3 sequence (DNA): TGTGCCAGCAGCTCGTCAGGGGCTGAAAAACTGTTTTTT. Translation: CASSSSGAEKLFF.